A single sample is the source of the 30 T cell receptor beta chains below, sequenced in a study of cytomegalovirus exposure and HLA in healthy donors. Vbeta (60) and Jbeta (13) primers were used in the PCR. Measured with immunoSEQ multiplex PCR; TCRdb has only the in-frame clones, and not every one. The sample yields around 98,000 clones, more than 60% seen once. What was sequenced was PBMCs. These receptor sequences come from a human donor in good health.

This clone was observed a few times. J is TRBJ1-4 and V is TRBV6-1; D remains ambiguous. Germline V gene data show CDR1 as MNHNS and CDR2 as SASEGT. The CDR3 contains 13 residues. V shed 11 bases and J shed 5 bases, with 15 bases lying between them. The CDR3 sequence: CACTTQRNEKLFF. In DNA, the CDR3 is TGTGCCTGTACTACACAACGAAATGAAAAACTGTTTTTT.

This rearrangement joins TRBV6-5 to TRBJ2-7; 9 bases are shared with TRBD1. This CDR3 contains 14 residues. The V and J ends lost 6 bases and 2 bases, in that order; junction bases with no gene match: 5. The germline CDR1 and CDR2 sequences are MNHEY and SVGAGI. CDR3 sequence reads: CASRVTGGPYEQYF. CDR3 sequence (DNA): TGTGCCAGCAGAGTGACAGGGGGACCCTACGAGCAGTACTTC.

The chain employs TRBV5-4 and TRBJ2-1; 13 bases agree with TRBD2. The CDR3 extends over 17 amino acids. V shed 3 bases and J 6 bases; nucleotides not matched to a gene: 9. Per germline, CDR1 SGHNT and CDR2 YYREEE (reference sequence). CDR3 loop: CASSSRRGLAGVNEQFF. The CDR3 DNA reads as TGTGCCAGCAGCTCGCGACGAGGACTAGCGGGAGTCAATGAGCAGTTCTTC.

Details on this clone: One end of the junction fails to match germline, which may point to a read error. This sequence joins TRBV30 and TRBJ2-7, with 8 bases that match TRBD2. CDR3 length: 15 amino acids. The germline V gene has CDR1 GTSNPN and CDR2 SVGIG (reference sequence). The CDR3: CAWRRYRTSSHEQYF. The CDR3 DNA is TGTGCCTGGAGAAGATATAGGACTAGCTCCCACGAGCAGTACTTC.

The rearrangement uses TRBV7-8 and TRBJ1-3; TRBD1 agrees at 9 bases. Germline V gene sequence: CDR1 SGHVS, CDR2 FQNEAQ. V dropped 5 bases and J dropped 5; count of bases not matched to a gene: 7. This CDR3 spans 15 amino acids. The CDR3 DNA reads as TGTGCCAGCAGCCCAGGGACAGGGTTCAGAAACACCATATATTTT. Protein sequence: CASSPGTGFRNTIYF.

The chain couples TRBV7-8 to TRBJ2-7, with D perhaps matching TRBD1 (6 bases). Trimming took off 5 bases at V and 1 base at J, with 12 bases between the two ends. The CDR3 totals 14 residues. Germline V CDR1 and CDR2: SGHVS, FQNEAQ. This CDR3 is CASSRGGLSYEQYF. In DNA, the CDR3 is TGTGCCAGCAGCCGAGGGGGATTGTCCTACGAGCAGTACTTC.

The V and J genes are TRBV6-1 and TRBJ1-5; D is perhaps TRBD1 (5 bases). This CDR3 contains 14 residues. The germline CDR1 and CDR2 sequences are MNHNS and SASEGT. The V end lost 6 bases, the J end lost 2 bases, and 11 bases lay between the germline ends. The CDR3 spells CASREGYRNQPQHF. The CDR3 coding sequence is TGTGCCAGCAGGGAGGGGTACCGCAATCAGCCCCAGCATTTT.

This clone occurred a few times. J is TRBJ2-2 and V is TRBV5-4; 7 bases are shared with TRBD2. The germline CDR1 and CDR2 sequences are SGHNT and YYREEE (reference sequence). V lost 4 bases and J lost 6; bases outside the gene matches: 12. The CDR3 sequence is 16 residues long. As DNA, the CDR3 is TGTGCCAGCAGCGGGGCTGTGGCGGGAGAAGCCGGGGAGCTGTTTTTT. Its translation: CASSGAVAGEAGELFF.

This clone was observed at least ten times. The V call is TRBV5-4, the J call TRBJ1-1; TRBD1 agrees at 7 bases. Germline V gene data show CDR1 as SGHNT and CDR2 as YYREEE (reference sequence). The length of the CDR3 is 14 residues. V lost 3 bases and J lost 4; bases outside the gene matches: 6. The CDR3 reads CASSSQGMGTEAFF. CDR3 coding DNA: TGTGCCAGCAGCTCACAGGGGATGGGCACTGAAGCTTTCTTT. Full variable domain (missing parts from reference TRBV5-4 and TRBJ1-1): ETGVTQSPTHLIKTRGQQVTLRCSSQSGHNTVSWYQQALGQGPQFIFQYYREEENGRGNFPPRFSGLQFPNYSSELNVNALELDDSALYLCASSSQGMGTEAFFGQGTRLTVV.

The chain has TRBV2 and TRBJ2-5; 8 nucleotides match TRBD1. There are 16 residues in the CDR3. Trimming took 5 bases from V and 5 from J; bases not matched to a gene: 13. CDR1 and CDR2 (germline): SNHLY, FYNNEI. CDR3 DNA: TGTGCCAGCAGTATGGACAGGGAGAAGGTTTGGGAGACCCAGTACTTC. Protein: CASSMDREKVWETQYF. Full variable domain (rest looked up from reference TRBV2 and TRBJ2-5): EPEVTQTPSHQVTQMGQEVILRCVPISNHLYFYWYRQILGQKVEFLVSFYNNEISEKSEIFDDQFSVERPDGSNFTLKIRSTKLEDSAMYFCASSMDREKVWETQYFGPGTRLLVL.

J is TRBJ2-4 and V is TRBV12-5, with TRBD1 identical over 8 bases. Germline V gene data show CDR1 as LGHNT and CDR2 as FRNRAP. V lost 9 bases, J lost 4 bases, and 5 bases stayed unmatched. The CDR3 length is 13 residues. CDR3 DNA: TGTGCTAGCTCGACAGGGGATAAAAACATTCAGTACTTC. Translated, it gives CASSTGDKNIQYF.

The J gene is TRBJ2-1, the V gene TRBV30; D is perhaps TRBD2 (5 bases). V lost 0 bases, J lost 8 bases, and 17 bases lay in between. This CDR3 contains 15 residues. Germline CDR1 is GTSNPN and CDR2 is SVGIG (reference sequence). Written as DNA, the CDR3 is TGTGCCTGGAGTGTTACTGGACTTCCTACGGATGAGCAGTTCTTC. It specifies CAWSVTGLPTDEQFF. The entire variable domain, with the rest obtained from reference TRBV30 and TRBJ2-1, is as follows: SQTIHQWPATLVQPVGSPLSLECTVEGTSNPNLYWYRQAAGRGLQLLFYSVGIGQISSEVPQNLSASRPQDRQFILSSKKLLLSDSGFYLCAWSVTGLPTDEQFFGPGTRLTVL.

The CDR3: CASSSRGVAGAYEQYF. In DNA form, the CDR3 reads TGTGCCAGCAGCTCCCGGGGAGTAGCGGGAGCCTACGAGCAGTACTTC. J is TRBJ2-7 and V is TRBV7-8; TRBD2 matches at 9 bases. Germline V gives CDR1 SGHVS, CDR2 FQNEAQ. This CDR3 is 16 amino acids long. With 4 bases clipped from V and 2 bases from J, the junction kept 9 bases outside the gene matches.

V usage is TRBV5-1 and J usage is TRBJ2-5, with D perhaps matching TRBD1 (5 bases). This CDR3 has 15 amino acids. Trimming removed 4 bases from V and 1 base from J, with 14 bases in between. CDR1 and CDR2 (germline): SGHRS, YFSETQ. The CDR3 sequence is CASSPGPTVQETQYF. The CDR3 DNA reads TGCGCCAGCAGCCCCGGACCGACAGTCCAAGAGACCCAGTACTTC.

The genes are TRBV6-6 and TRBJ1-1; unclear D gene. This CDR3 is built from 15 residues. V lost 6 bases and J 1 base, leaving 15 bases between the germline ends. Germline V gene sequence: CDR1 MNHNY, CDR2 SVGAGI (reference sequence). The CDR3 region has the DNA TGTGCCAGCAGCCGCACGGCAGGATGGAACACTGAAGCTTTCTTT. It encodes CASSRTAGWNTEAFF.

This chain links TRBV30 with TRBJ1-2; the match to TRBD1 covers 9 bases. Germline V lookup: CDR1 GTSNPN, CDR2 SVGIG (reference sequence). The trim removed 3 bases at V and 7 bases at J, leaving 21 bases unmatched. CDR3 length: 18 residues. CDR3 DNA sequence: TGTGCCTGGAGACAGACCCGGGACAGGGTTTTTCATCCTGTTGGCTACACCTTC. Protein sequence: CAWRQTRDRVFHPVGYTF.

The rearrangement uses TRBV6-5 and TRBJ2-7; 7 bases are a match to TRBD1. Germline V gene lookup returns CDR1 MNHEY and CDR2 SVGAGI. The J segment lost 2 bases and the V segment lost 1 base, leaving 5 bases of the junction unmatched. The CDR3 covers 15 residues. This chain's CDR3 is CASSYYRTGTYEQYF. As DNA, the CDR3 is TGTGCCAGCAGTTACTATCGGACAGGAACCTACGAGCAGTACTTC.

J is TRBJ2-5 and V is TRBV6-1, with 7 bases matching TRBD1. The CDR3 is made up of 12 amino acids. The V segment lost 6 bases and the J segment 5 bases; nucleotides outside the gene matches: 3. Per the germline V gene, CDR1 is MNHNS and CDR2 is SASEGT. CDR3 sequence: CASRTGQETQYF. Here the CDR3 DNA reads TGTGCCAGCAGGACAGGGCAGGAGACCCAGTACTTC.

The chain links TRBV30 to TRBJ2-1, with D tentatively TRBD1 (6 bases). Germline V gene sequence: CDR1 GTSNPN, CDR2 SVGIG (reference sequence). CDR3 size: 12 residues. V was cut by 7 bases and J by 5 bases, with 12 bases left in between. This chain's CDR3 is CAYGQTNNEQFF. CDR3 nucleotides: TGTGCCTACGGACAGACGAACAATGAGCAGTTCTTC.

The chain combines TRBV10-2 with TRBJ2-7; D is perhaps TRBD1 (6 bases). Deletions cut 7 bases from V and 3 bases from J, with 19 bases between. The CDR3 sequence is 15 residues long. The germline CDR1 and CDR2 sequences are WSHSY and SAAADI. CDR3 protein: CASNMGDTGLYEQYF. The CDR3 DNA reads as TGCGCCAGCAACATGGGGGACACCGGCCTCTACGAGCAGTACTTC.

This clone was counted once. The CDR3 coding sequence is TGCGCCAGCAGCTTGGGGGGGGGTAGTGGGGTGAACACTGAAGCTTTCTTT. As protein: CASSLGGGSGVNTEAFF. This chain links TRBV5-1 with TRBJ1-1, with D possibly matching TRBD1 (5 bases). The CDR3 runs to 17 residues. The V end lost 0 bases, the J end lost 0 bases, and 15 bases lay between the germline ends. Per germline, CDR1 SGHRS and CDR2 YFSETQ. Looking up the rest from reference TRBV5-1 and TRBJ1-1 gives the full variable domain: KAGVTQTPRYLIKTRGQQVTLSCSPISGHRSVSWYQQTPGQGLQFLFEYFSETQRNKGNFPGRFSGRQFSNSRSEMNVSTLELGDSALYLCASSLGGGSGVNTEAFFGQGTRLTVV.

This chain connects TRBV4-2 to TRBJ2-3; 9 nucleotides align to TRBD2. V lost 0 bases to trimming and J lost 4 bases; unmatched junction nucleotides: 2. The CDR3 consists of 15 residues. Germline lookup yields CDR1 LGHNA and CDR2 YNFKEQ. The CDR3 loop reads CASSQERGGPDTQYF. CDR3 DNA: TGTGCCAGCAGCCAAGAGCGGGGGGGCCCAGATACGCAGTATTTT.

The V gene is TRBV5-1, the J gene TRBJ2-1; D unresolved. The CDR3 has 13 amino acids. CDR1 is SGHRS and CDR2 is YFSETQ in the germline V gene. Trimming pared 0 bases from V and 4 bases from J, leaving 5 bases between. The DNA of the CDR3 is TGCGCCAGCAGCTTGGTCCAGTACAATGAGCAGTTCTTC. Translation gives CASSLVQYNEQFF.

This clone showed up just a few times. The chain is built from TRBV14 and TRBJ2-3; TRBD2 agrees at 10 bases. Trimming at V came to 1 base and at J to 0 bases, leaving 16 bases not matched to a gene. This CDR3 spans 21 amino acids. Germline V gene data show CDR1 as SGHDN and CDR2 as FVKESK. CDR3 coding DNA: TGTGCCAGCAGCCAAGGTTGGGCTAGCGGGAGTGTCTGGATGAGCACAGATACGCAGTATTTT. Its protein is CASSQGWASGSVWMSTDTQYF. Drawing the rest from reference TRBV14 and TRBJ2-3, the complete variable domain is EAGVTQFPSHSVIEKGQTVTLRCDPISGHDNLYWYRRVMGKEIKFLLHFVKESKQDESGMPNNRFLAERTGGTYSTLKVQPAELEDSGVYFCASSQGWASGSVWMSTDTQYFGPGTRLTVL.

This clone was observed a few times. V usage is TRBV5-8 and J usage is TRBJ2-1, with a weak D call TRBD1 (5 bases). V was clipped by 1 base and J by 0 bases, with 11 bases between them. Per the germline V gene, CDR1 is SGHTS and CDR2 is YDEGEE. The CDR3 has 16 residues. The chain's CDR3 is CASSLKDMRSYNEQFF. CDR3 bases: TGTGCCAGCAGCTTGAAGGACATGCGCTCCTACAATGAGCAGTTCTTC.

This chain joins TRBV9 and TRBJ2-5, with 8 bases that match TRBD2. This CDR3 is built from 17 residues. Germline V CDR1 and CDR2: SGDLS, YYNGEE. J lost 5 bases, V lost 0 bases, and 12 bases had no gene match. The CDR3 region is CASSVGAGGTGWETQYF. CDR3 nucleotides: TGTGCCAGCAGCGTAGGGGCGGGGGGTACCGGCTGGGAGACCCAGTACTTC.

J is TRBJ2-7 and V is TRBV5-1; 12 positions agree with TRBD1. Germline CDR1 and CDR2: SGHRS and YFSETQ. V shed 4 bases and J 6 bases; nucleotides not matched to a gene: 14. This CDR3 contains 17 residues. CDR3 region: CASSSYPGQGASGEQYF. The CDR3 DNA follows: TGCGCCAGCAGCAGCTATCCGGGACAGGGGGCTTCGGGCGAGCAGTACTTC.

The chain is built from TRBV7-8 and TRBJ2-7; 9 positions agree with TRBD1. The CDR3 runs to 17 residues. Germline V lookup: CDR1 SGHVS, CDR2 FQNEAQ. Trimming took 5 bases from V and 1 from J; bases not matched to a gene: 12. The DNA for the CDR3 is TGTGCCAGCAGCCAAGACACAGGGGGCGCAAGGTCCTACGAGCAGTACTTC. Translated: CASSQDTGGARSYEQYF.

CDR3 protein: CASSAQGDNEKLFF. The CDR3 DNA follows: TGTGCCAGCAGCGCCCAGGGGGACAATGAAAAACTGTTTTTT. The chain couples TRBV11-2 to TRBJ1-4; 7 bases align to TRBD1. Germline V gene lookup returns CDR1 SGHAT and CDR2 FQNNGV. This CDR3 comprises 14 residues. After removal of 5 bases from V and 5 bases from J, the junction contained 5 bases not matched to a gene. Variable domain in full (rest from reference TRBV11-2 and TRBJ1-4): EAGVAQSPRYKIIEKRQSVAFWCNPISGHATLYWYQQILGQGPKLLIQFQNNGVVDDSQLPKDRFSAERLKGVDSTLKIQPAKLEDSAVYLCASSAQGDNEKLFFGSGTQLSVL.

The chain has TRBV4-1 and TRBJ1-1; D unclear. CDR1 and CDR2 from the germline V gene are MGHRA and YSYEKL. CDR3 length: 15 residues. V lost 0 bases and J 0 bases, leaving 8 bases between the germline ends. CDR3 DNA sequence: TGCGCCAGCAGCCAAGATTGGGGAGTGAACACTGAAGCTTTCTTT. Its protein product is CASSQDWGVNTEAFF.